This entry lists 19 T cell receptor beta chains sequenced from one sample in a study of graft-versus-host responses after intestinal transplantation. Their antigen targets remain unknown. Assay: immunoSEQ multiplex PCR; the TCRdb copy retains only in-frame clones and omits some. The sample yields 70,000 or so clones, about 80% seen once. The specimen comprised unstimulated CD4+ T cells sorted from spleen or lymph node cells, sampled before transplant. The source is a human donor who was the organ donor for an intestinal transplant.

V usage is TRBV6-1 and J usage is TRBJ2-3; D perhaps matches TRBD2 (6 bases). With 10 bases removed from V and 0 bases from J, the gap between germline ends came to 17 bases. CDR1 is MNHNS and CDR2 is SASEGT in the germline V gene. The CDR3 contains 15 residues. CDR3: CAIAGTFHSTDTQYF. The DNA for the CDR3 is TGTGCCATCGCGGGGACGTTCCATAGCACAGATACGCAGTATTTT.

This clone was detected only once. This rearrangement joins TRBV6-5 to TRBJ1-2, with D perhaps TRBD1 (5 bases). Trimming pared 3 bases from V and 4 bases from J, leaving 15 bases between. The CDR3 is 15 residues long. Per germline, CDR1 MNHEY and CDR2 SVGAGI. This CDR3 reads CASSYSGRDSYGYTF. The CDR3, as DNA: TGTGCCAGCAGTTATTCAGGGAGGGATTCCTATGGCTACACCTTC.

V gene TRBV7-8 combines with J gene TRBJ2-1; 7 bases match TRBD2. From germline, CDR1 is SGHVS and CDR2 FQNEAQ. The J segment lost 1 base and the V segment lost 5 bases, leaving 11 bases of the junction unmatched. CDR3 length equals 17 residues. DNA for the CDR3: TGTGCCAGCAGCCTGGGTTTGGGAGCGGGGTCCTACAATGAGCAGTTCTTC. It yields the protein CASSLGLGAGSYNEQFF.

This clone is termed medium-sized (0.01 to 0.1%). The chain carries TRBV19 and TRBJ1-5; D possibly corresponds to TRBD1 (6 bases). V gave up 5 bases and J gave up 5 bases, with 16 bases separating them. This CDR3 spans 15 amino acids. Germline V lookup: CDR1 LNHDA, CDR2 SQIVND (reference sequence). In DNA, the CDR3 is TGTGCCAGTAGTTCGGGACAATCTATTTATCAGCCCCAGCATTTT. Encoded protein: CASSSGQSIYQPQHF. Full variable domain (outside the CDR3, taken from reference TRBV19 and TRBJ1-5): DGGITQSPKYLFRKEGQNVTLSCEQNLNHDAMYWYRQDPGQGLRLIYYSQIVNDFQKGDIAEGYSVSREKKESFPLTVTSAQKNPTAFYLCASSSGQSIYQPQHFGDGTRLSIL.

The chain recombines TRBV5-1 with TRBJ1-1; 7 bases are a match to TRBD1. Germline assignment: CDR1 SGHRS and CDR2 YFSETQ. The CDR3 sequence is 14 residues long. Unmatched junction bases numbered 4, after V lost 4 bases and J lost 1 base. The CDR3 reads CASSTQGGNTEAFF. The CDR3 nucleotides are TGCGCCAGCAGCACCCAGGGGGGGAACACTGAAGCTTTCTTT.

The DNA of the CDR3 is TGTGCCAGCAGTCGGCGACAGACATATAGCAATCAGCCCCAGCATTTT. Protein: CASSRRQTYSNQPQHF. The rearrangement joins TRBV2 to TRBJ1-5; D possibly corresponds to TRBD1 (5 bases). Looked up from germline, CDR1 is SNHLY and CDR2 is FYNNEI. Between the trimmed V and J ends, which lost 5 bases and 0 bases, there was a span of 14 bases. This CDR3 has 16 residues.

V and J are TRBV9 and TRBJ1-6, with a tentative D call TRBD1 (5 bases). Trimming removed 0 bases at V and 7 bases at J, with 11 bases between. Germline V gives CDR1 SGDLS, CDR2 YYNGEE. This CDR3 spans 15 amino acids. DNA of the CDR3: TGTGCCAGCAGCGTAGGTCGTCAGGGCAATTCACCCCTCCACTTT. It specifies CASSVGRQGNSPLHF.

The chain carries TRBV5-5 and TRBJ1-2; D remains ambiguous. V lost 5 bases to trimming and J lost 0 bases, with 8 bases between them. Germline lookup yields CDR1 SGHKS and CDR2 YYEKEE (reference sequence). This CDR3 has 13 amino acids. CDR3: CASRQQPNYGYTF. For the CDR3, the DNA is TGTGCCAGCAGACAACAACCTAACTATGGCTACACCTTC.

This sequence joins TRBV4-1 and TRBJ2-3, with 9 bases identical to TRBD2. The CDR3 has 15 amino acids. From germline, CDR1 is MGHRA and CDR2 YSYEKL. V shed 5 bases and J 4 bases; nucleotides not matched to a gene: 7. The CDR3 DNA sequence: TGCGCCAGCAGCTTAGCGGGGGTGTCGGCAGATACGCAGTATTTT. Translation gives CASSLAGVSADTQYF.

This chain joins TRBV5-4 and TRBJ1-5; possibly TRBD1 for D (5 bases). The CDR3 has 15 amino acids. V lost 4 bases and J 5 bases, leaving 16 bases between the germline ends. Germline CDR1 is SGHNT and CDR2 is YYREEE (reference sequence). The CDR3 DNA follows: TGTGCCAGCAGCATTTATGCGGGAGGGGATCAGCCCCAGCATTTT. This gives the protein CASSIYAGGDQPQHF.

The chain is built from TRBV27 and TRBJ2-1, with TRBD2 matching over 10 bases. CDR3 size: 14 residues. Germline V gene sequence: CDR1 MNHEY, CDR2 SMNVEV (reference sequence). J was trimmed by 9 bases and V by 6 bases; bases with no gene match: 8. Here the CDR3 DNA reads TGTGCCAGCAGAGGCCTAGCGGGGGTCGGTGAGCAGTTCTTC. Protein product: CASRGLAGVGEQFF.

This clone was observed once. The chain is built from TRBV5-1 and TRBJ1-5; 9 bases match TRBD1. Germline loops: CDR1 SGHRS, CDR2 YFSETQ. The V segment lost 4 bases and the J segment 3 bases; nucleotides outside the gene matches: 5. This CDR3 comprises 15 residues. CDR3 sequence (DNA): TGCGCCAGCAGCCCGACAGGGGGGAACAATCAGCCCCAGCATTTT. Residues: CASSPTGGNNQPQHF.

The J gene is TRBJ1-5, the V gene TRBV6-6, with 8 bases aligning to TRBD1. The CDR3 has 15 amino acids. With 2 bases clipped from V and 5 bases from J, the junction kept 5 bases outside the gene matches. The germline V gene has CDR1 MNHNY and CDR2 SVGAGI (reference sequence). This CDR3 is CASSYGGTGDQPQHF. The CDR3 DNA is TGTGCCAGCAGTTACGGCGGGACAGGTGATCAGCCCCAGCATTTT.

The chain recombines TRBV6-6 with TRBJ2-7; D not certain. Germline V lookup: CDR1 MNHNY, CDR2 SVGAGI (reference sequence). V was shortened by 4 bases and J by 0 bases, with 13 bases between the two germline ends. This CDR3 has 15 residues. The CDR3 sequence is CASSFGPLSSYEQYV. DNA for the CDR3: TGTGCCAGCAGTTTTGGGCCCTTGAGCTCCTACGAGCAGTACGTC.

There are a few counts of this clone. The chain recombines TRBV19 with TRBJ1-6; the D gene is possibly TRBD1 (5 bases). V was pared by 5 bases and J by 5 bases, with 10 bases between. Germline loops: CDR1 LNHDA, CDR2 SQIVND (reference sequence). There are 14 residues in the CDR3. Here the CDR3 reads CASSLQGNNSPLHF. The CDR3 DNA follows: TGTGCCAGTAGTTTGCAGGGAAATAATTCACCCCTCCACTTT.

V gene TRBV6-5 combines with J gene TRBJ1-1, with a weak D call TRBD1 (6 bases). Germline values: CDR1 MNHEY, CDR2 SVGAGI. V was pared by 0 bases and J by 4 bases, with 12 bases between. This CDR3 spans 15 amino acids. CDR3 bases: TGTGCCAGCAGTTACTCATACCAGGGGAGCACTGAAGCTTTCTTT. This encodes CASSYSYQGSTEAFF.

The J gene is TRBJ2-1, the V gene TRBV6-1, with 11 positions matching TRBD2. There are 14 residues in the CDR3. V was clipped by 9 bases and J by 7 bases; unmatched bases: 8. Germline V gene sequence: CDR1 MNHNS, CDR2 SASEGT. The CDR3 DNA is TGTGCCAGTAGTTTAGCGGGGGGGAGGAATGAGCAGTTCTTC. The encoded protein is CASSLAGGRNEQFF.

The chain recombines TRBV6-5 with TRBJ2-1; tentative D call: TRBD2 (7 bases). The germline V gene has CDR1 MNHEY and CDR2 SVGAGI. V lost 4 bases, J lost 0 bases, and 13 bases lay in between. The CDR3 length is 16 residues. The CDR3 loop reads CASSSRGAGSYNEQFF. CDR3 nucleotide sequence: TGTGCCAGCAGTTCCCGGGGGGCAGGCTCCTACAATGAGCAGTTCTTC.

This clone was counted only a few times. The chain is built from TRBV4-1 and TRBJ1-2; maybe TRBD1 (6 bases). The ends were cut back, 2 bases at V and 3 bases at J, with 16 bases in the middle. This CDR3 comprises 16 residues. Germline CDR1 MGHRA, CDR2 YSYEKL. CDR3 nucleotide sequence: TGCGCCAGCAGCCAAAGGGGGAAGGACACCTACTATGGCTACACCTTC. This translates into CASSQRGKDTYYGYTF.